This T cell receptor beta chain was identified during a study of cytomegalovirus exposure and HLA in healthy donors. Study observations and caveats: Researchers had no immune exposure information except CMV serostatus available. In an earlier analysis, in several hundred donors, most V segments appeared productive either ~87% or ~30% of the time. A few CMV-associated chains were confirmed in vitro to be specific for CMV antigens.

On this clone: Its antigen is unidentified.

V dropped 3 bases and J dropped 3 bases, with 14 bases sitting between them. Germline lookup yields CDR1 MGHRA and CDR2 YSYEKL. This CDR3 is 15 amino acids long. Use of 60 Vbeta and 13 Jbeta primers characterized the PCR. The table came from immunoSEQ multiplex PCR; TCRdb's copy has only in-frame clones and leaves some out. The sample lists some 180,000 clones, around three quarters occurring once. Sequenced sample: PBMCs. The rearrangement links TRBV4-1 to TRBJ1-2, with D tentatively TRBD1 (6 bases). The clonotype was recovered from a man aged 25-45 years in good health and CMV-seronegative. CDR3 nucleotides: TGCGCCAGCAGCCATCCTCTCGACAGGTACTATGGCTACACCTTC. Its translation is CASSHPLDRYYGYTF.